Sequencing of this T cell receptor beta chain was carried out in a study of blood T cell repertoires in COVID-19 (dated by TCRdb to 2019 to 2021). Background for the entire study: Samples covering the acute and convalescent phases of COVID-19 were provided by collaborators in the United States, Italy and Spain. The material from the prospective study consisted of cDNA or gDNA derived from T cells, B-cell-depleted T cells, or PBMCs. A de-identified subject ID, COVID-19 status, age in years and sex were almost always included in the sample metadata. Where available, HLA class I and class II types were obtained from metadata supplied by the sample provider rather than from assay-based typing. A freely available public database, intended as a resource for researchers studying the immune response to SARS-CoV-2, is where the repertoires were released. The samples were drawn from the first 160 participants of the ongoing ImmuneRACE study and from under 1,500 subjects provided by 6 global collaborators. Subjects who had been exposed to COVID-19, were actively infected with it, or had recovered from it provided the deeply sampled blood TCRbeta repertoires that made up the dataset. The paper as a whole reports these results and caveats: The amount of clinical and demographic metadata varied by source and participant and was provided uncurated.

The immunoSEQ Assay, a bias-controlled multiplex PCR, was used to amplify TCRbeta CDR3 regions from genomic DNA. The authors processed their data as follows. The number of nucleated cells in each sample was estimated by amplification of reference gene primers within the assay. To quantify the absolute abundance of each unique TCRbeta CDR3 rearrangement, sequence reads were collapsed and filtered. For each sample, productive Simpson clonality was calculated as the square root of Simpson's diversity index over productive rearrangements. TCRdb retrieved this table from immuneACCESS and kept in-frame rearrangements only. Not all clones are present; in checked studies, unresolved V genes account for under half, and no reason is known for the remainder. V and J calls and clone size are given by that table; D and trimming were obtained from the DNA. The sample table lists roughly 170,000 clones, about 84% of them with a count of one. The ten largest clones represent roughly 5% of the sample.

Participants in the prospective study were aged roughly 18 to 90 years, lived in about two dozen United States geographic areas, and enrolled through a virtual design. In the prospective study, participants were assigned to cohorts based on the clinical history participants reported in a screening survey and a study questionnaire. In the prospective study, mobile phlebotomists collected whole blood, serum and a nasopharyngeal or oropharyngeal swab from each participant. Additional blood draws and questionnaires over an approximately two-month period could optionally be provided by prospective study participants. Before DNA extraction, blood samples from the prospective study were shipped at room temperature or frozen. For this clone: Its recognized antigen is unknown. No base quality information exists; no much larger clone differs at one position.

The cysteine opens and the phenylalanine closes a CDR3 of 17 amino acids. The CDR3 DNA has 51 bases and is translated from base 1. Ends trimmed: V by 4 bases, J by 4 bases; bases unmatched to a gene: 16. Via the germline V gene (reference sequence), CDR1 is LNHDA and CDR2 SQIVND. The sequenced sample was PBMCs or T cells enriched from blood (not recorded which). The chain joins TRBV19 to TRBJ2-7; 7 bases in the middle match TRBD1. This receptor was identified in a woman aged 40 to 50 with acute COVID-19. This receptor carries the CDR3 CASSRLIAQGQFYEQYF. The nucleotides read TGTGCCAGTAGTAGATTGATCGCCCAGGGACAGTTTTACGAGCAGTACTTC.